Shown below are 7 T cell receptor beta chains from a single sample sequenced in a study of blood T cell repertoires in COVID-19. Profiling relied on immunoSEQ multiplex PCR, and the TCRdb table lists in-frame clones only, not all of them. The data contain 300,000 to 350,000 clones, roughly 90% of them singletons. The sample consisted of PBMCs or T cells enriched from blood (not recorded which). These receptors were collected from a woman younger than 45 who had recovered from COVID-19.

The chain is built from TRBV11-2 and TRBJ1-6; D is ambiguous. Germline V gene lookup returns CDR1 SGHAT and CDR2 FQNNGV. This CDR3 is built from 16 residues. V was clipped by 6 bases and J by 10 bases, with 22 bases between them. In nucleotides, the CDR3 is TGTGCCAGCAGAATCCAGGCAGGCGATCTCCGATCACCCCTCCACTTT. Encoded protein: CASRIQAGDLRSPLHF.

This clone was counted once. This chain links TRBV28 with TRBJ1-4, with D possibly being TRBD1 (5 bases). Trimming stripped 6 bases from V and 8 bases from J, with 16 bases between. The CDR3 sequence is 14 residues long. Germline V gene sequence: CDR1 MDHEN, CDR2 SYDVKM. This chain's CDR3 is CASSPGTQEEKLFF. In nucleotides, the CDR3 is TGTGCCAGCAGCCCCGGGACTCAGGAGGAAAAACTGTTTTTT.

The rearrangement joins TRBV7-9 to TRBJ1-1; 12 bases are a match to TRBD1. The V gene end was trimmed by 0 bases and the J gene end by 3 bases; junction bases not matched to a gene: 5. The CDR3 spans 17 residues. The germline V gene encodes CDR1 SEHNR and CDR2 FQNEAQ (reference sequence). The CDR3 sequence is CASSLAGTGGSHTEAFF. DNA for the CDR3: TGTGCCAGCAGCTTAGCCGGGACAGGGGGCTCTCACACTGAAGCTTTCTTT.

The rearrangement links TRBV13 to TRBJ1-2; 9 bases match TRBD1. Trimming cost V 5 bases and J 8 bases; bases outside gene matches: 9. The CDR3 runs 14 residues. CDR1 is PRHDT, CDR2 FYEKMQ, per germline (reference sequence). The CDR3 DNA is TGTGCCAGCAGCCTACGGACAGGGGATTTCGGCTACACCTTC. Translation gives CASSLRTGDFGYTF. The whole variable domain, filled in from reference TRBV13 and TRBJ1-2, reads AAGVIQSPRHLIKEKRETATLKCYPIPRHDTVYWYQQGPGQDPQFLISFYEKMQSDKGSIPDRFSAQQFSDYHSELNMSSLELGDSALYFCASSLRTGDFGYTFGSGTRLTVV.

The CDR3 DNA reads as TGTGCCAGTAGTATTCGGACAGGGAACACTGAAGCTTTCTTT. As protein: CASSIRTGNTEAFF. The chain recombines TRBV19 with TRBJ1-1, with 7 bases aligning to TRBD1. In germline, CDR1 is LNHDA, CDR2 SQIVND (reference sequence). V shed 3 bases and J 1 base; nucleotides not matched to a gene: 2. This CDR3 is built from 14 residues.

The V call is TRBV9, the J call TRBJ2-5; 7 bases are shared with TRBD2. The CDR3 spans 12 residues. The V gene's germline CDR1 is SGDLS and CDR2 YYNGEE. V lost 4 bases to trimming and J lost 9 bases; unmatched junction nucleotides: 6. CDR3 sequence (DNA): TGTGCCAGCAGCCCCCCTGGGGGGGCCCAGTACTTC. Protein: CASSPPGGAQYF.

This chain joins TRBV19 and TRBJ1-1; 10 bases match TRBD1. CDR3 length: 13 amino acids. Germline CDR1 reads LNHDA; CDR2 reads SQIVND (reference sequence). The ends lost 5 bases at V and 8 bases at J; junction bases unmatched: 5. The CDR3 here is CASSLGQGREAFF. CDR3 nucleotide sequence: TGTGCCAGTAGTCTGGGACAGGGGAGAGAAGCTTTCTTT.